The 19 T cell receptor beta chains given below trace back to one sample, sequenced in a study of cytomegalovirus exposure and HLA in healthy donors. Primers for the PCR totalled 60 Vbeta and 13 Jbeta. TCRdb keeps only in-frame clones here, not all; method: immunoSEQ multiplex PCR. The sample holds around 200,000 clones. What was sequenced was PBMCs. These receptors all stem from a girl aged 2 to 10 in good health and CMV-seropositive.

CDR3 bases: TGTGCCAGCAGCTTAGGGGCCGGTAATGAAAAACTGTTTTTT. This encodes CASSLGAGNEKLFF. The J gene is TRBJ1-4, the V gene TRBV7-2; unclear D gene. The CDR3 loop spans 14 amino acids. Trimming pared 1 base from V and 4 bases from J, leaving 7 bases between. Germline V gives CDR1 SGHTA, CDR2 FQGNSA.

This chain uses TRBV29-1 with TRBJ1-2, with 7 bases identical to TRBD1. The CDR3 has 16 amino acids. Germline CDR1 is SQVTM and CDR2 is ANQGSEA. The ends lost 5 bases at V and 4 bases at J; junction bases unmatched: 16. CDR3 protein: CSVSNEVTGSTYGYTF. CDR3 bases: TGCAGCGTTTCGAATGAGGTGACAGGGTCCACCTATGGCTACACCTTC.

This CDR3 reads CASSETSGNVPTTDTQYF. The CDR3 coding sequence is TGTGCCAGCAGTGAGACTAGCGGGAACGTCCCCACCACAGATACGCAGTATTTT. The rearrangement links TRBV25-1 to TRBJ2-3; 11 nucleotides line up with TRBD2. Germline-derived CDR1 and CDR2 are MGHDK and SYGVNS. This CDR3 spans 18 amino acids. J was trimmed by 2 bases and V by 3 bases; bases with no gene match: 10. The complete variable domain, with remaining parts taken from reference TRBV25-1 and TRBJ2-3, reads EADIYQTPRYLVIGTGKKITLECSQTMGHDKMYWYQQDPGMELHLIHYSYGVNSTEKGDLSSESTVSRIRTEHFPLTLESARPSHTSQYLCASSETSGNVPTTDTQYFGPGTRLTVL.

This sequence joins TRBV6-1 and TRBJ2-7, with D perhaps TRBD2 (5 bases). CDR1 MNHNS and CDR2 SASEGT come from the germline V gene. CDR3 length: 12 amino acids. Trimming took 8 bases from V and 6 from J, leaving 14 bases between them. The CDR3 loop is CASVANLPEQYF. For the CDR3, the DNA is TGTGCCAGCGTAGCGAACCTGCCCGAGCAGTACTTC.

The V gene is TRBV6-1, the J gene TRBJ2-3; 9 bases line up with TRBD2. Germline CDR1 and CDR2: MNHNS and SASEGT. V lost 2 bases, J lost 2 bases, and 8 bases stayed unmatched. This CDR3 contains 17 residues. This CDR3 reads CASSEFGGRAITDTQYF. The CDR3 coding sequence is TGTGCCAGCAGTGAATTTGGCGGGAGGGCCATCACAGATACGCAGTATTTT.

Here the CDR3 DNA reads TGTGCCAGTAGTATATGGGCAGGGGATCTCAATCAGCCCCAGCATTTT. This gives the protein CASSIWAGDLNQPQHF. This chain links TRBV19 with TRBJ1-5; D possibly corresponds to TRBD1 (6 bases). Trimming removed 2 bases at V and 3 bases at J, with 14 bases between. CDR3 length: 16 residues. CDR1 is LNHDA and CDR2 is SQIVND in the germline V gene (reference sequence).

The chain uses TRBV5-1 and TRBJ1-3, with unresolved D. Germline V gene sequence: CDR1 SGHRS, CDR2 YFSETQ. V dropped 2 bases and J dropped 0 bases, with 9 bases sitting between them. The CDR3 contains 15 residues. CDR3 loop: CASSFAGSSGNTIYF. The CDR3 DNA reads as TGCGCCAGCAGCTTTGCGGGTAGCTCTGGAAACACCATATATTTT.

V usage is TRBV9 and J usage is TRBJ2-5; D not certain. The germline V gene has CDR1 SGDLS and CDR2 YYNGEE. CDR3 length equals 14 residues. Trimming stripped 0 bases from V and 5 bases from J, with 11 bases between. The CDR3 nucleotides are TGTGCCAGCAGCGTAGGAGGTAGCCTTGAGACCCAGTACTTC. It is translated as CASSVGGSLETQYF.

V gene TRBV28 combines with J gene TRBJ1-2, with D perhaps matching TRBD1 (5 bases). The CDR3 loop spans 16 amino acids. Germline CDR1 and CDR2: MDHEN and SYDVKM. V was clipped by 3 bases and J by 8 bases, with 22 bases between them. The CDR3 coding sequence is TGTGCCAGCAGTTTGGGCTTGGGGGAGGGAGAAGAAGGCTACACCTTC. This translates into CASSLGLGEGEEGYTF.

The chain carries TRBV7-9 and TRBJ2-5, with 9 bases identical to TRBD2. J gave up 4 bases and V 2 bases, and 8 bases lay outside the gene matches. Germline V CDR1 and CDR2: SEHNR, FQNEAQ (reference sequence). This CDR3 spans 16 amino acids. The CDR3 spells CASSLSGTSWRETQYF. The CDR3 DNA reads TGTGCCAGCAGCTTAAGCGGGACTAGCTGGCGAGAGACCCAGTACTTC.

The chain uses TRBV28 and TRBJ2-2; TRBD2 matches at 12 bases. The J segment lost 6 bases and the V segment lost 7 bases, leaving 6 bases of the junction unmatched. Germline CDR1 is MDHEN and CDR2 is SYDVKM. The CDR3 consists of 15 residues. The CDR3 DNA reads as TGTGCCAGCAATCCTAGCGGGAGGGCCCCCGGGGAGCTGTTTTTT. The encoded protein is CASNPSGRAPGELFF.

The J gene is TRBJ2-1, the V gene TRBV11-3, with 11 bases matching TRBD1. V gave up 5 bases and J gave up 8 bases; unmatched junction bases: 14. The CDR3 extends over 17 amino acids. Germline V lookup: CDR1 SGHNT, CDR2 YENEEA. DNA of the CDR3: TGTGCCAGCAGCCAAATCAACCCCGGGACAGGGGGGGATGAGCAGTTCTTC. The encoded protein is CASSQINPGTGGDEQFF.

This chain uses TRBV6-1 with TRBJ2-7; 10 nucleotides align to TRBD1. The CDR3 has 19 residues. CDR1 MNHNS and CDR2 SASEGT come from the germline V gene. With V trimmed by 0 bases and J by 2 bases, 13 bases remained unmatched. CDR3 in DNA: TGTGCCAGCAGTGAAGCACACGGGACAGGGGTCCTCATTCCCTACGAGCAGTACTTC. It translates to CASSEAHGTGVLIPYEQYF.

The chain combines TRBV7-2 with TRBJ1-5; D is unresolved. The CDR3 runs to 15 residues. Trimming removed 7 bases at V and 2 bases at J, with 15 bases between. CDR1 and CDR2 from the germline V gene are SGHTA and FQGNSA. This CDR3 is CASKAGSWGNQPQHF. In nucleotides, the CDR3 is TGTGCCAGCAAGGCGGGTAGTTGGGGCAATCAGCCCCAGCATTTT.

To note about this clone: Germline is not matched at one junction end, which may reflect a read error. This rearrangement joins TRBV6-1 to TRBJ2-3; 7 bases align to TRBD1. Germline CDR1 MNHNS, CDR2 SASEGT. There are 15 residues in the CDR3. CDR3 sequence: CASSEDRVDTDTQYF. In DNA, the CDR3 is TGTGCCAGCAGCGAAGACAGGGTGGACACAGATACGCAGTATTTT.

The DNA of the CDR3 is TGTGCCAGTGCCCCGGGGTTTGACACTGAAGCTTTCTTT. Its protein is CASAPGFDTEAFF. This chain links TRBV2 with TRBJ1-1; D is uncertain. This CDR3 region has 13 residues. V lost 9 bases to trimming and J lost 3 bases, with 14 bases between them. Germline V CDR1 and CDR2: SNHLY, FYNNEI.

The chain joins TRBV29-1 to TRBJ1-2, with 7 bases matching TRBD1. The germline CDR1 and CDR2 sequences are SQVTM and ANQGSEA. J was trimmed by 0 bases and V by 4 bases; bases with no gene match: 26. The CDR3 is made up of 21 amino acids. The CDR3 sequence is CSVVGKSDRAPEGTSNYGYTF. CDR3 nucleotides: TGCAGCGTTGTCGGGAAAAGTGACAGGGCCCCCGAGGGGACCTCTAACTATGGCTACACCTTC.

This chain joins TRBV27 and TRBJ2-1, with 7 bases matching TRBD2. V dropped 8 bases and J dropped 6; count of bases not matched to a gene: 10. The V gene's germline CDR1 is MNHEY and CDR2 SMNVEV (reference sequence). This CDR3 is built from 14 residues. The CDR3 loop reads CASCLTSWCNEQFF. CDR3 DNA sequence: TGTGCCAGCTGCCTGACTAGCTGGTGCAATGAGCAGTTCTTC.

The chain links TRBV19 to TRBJ2-7; the D is unclear. Trimming removed 4 bases from V and 3 bases from J, with 10 bases in between. This CDR3 is 13 amino acids long. Germline V gene lookup returns CDR1 LNHDA and CDR2 SQIVND (reference sequence). The CDR3 loop is CASSKELLYEQYF. The CDR3 DNA reads as TGTGCCAGTAGTAAGGAGCTCCTCTACGAGCAGTACTTC.